This T cell receptor beta chain was captured by sequencing in a study of post-analysis software for immune sequencing data. Across the whole study: Relapsing-remitting, secondary progressive and progressive-relapsing forms of multiple sclerosis all featured among disease courses.

Study results and caveats: For normalized Chao1 diversity, multiple sclerosis patients scored significantly lower than controls did. The authors found that F measure strongly co-clustered same-batch samples.

cDNA libraries for TCR beta contained unique molecular identifiers. TCRdb reprocessed the PCR reads with MiXCR, giving one entry per CDR3 protein. This sample yields roughly 400,000 distinct CDR3 sequences, of which less than 40% are seen a single time; approximately 7.6% belongs to the top ten. About this clonotype: Its antigen is as yet unknown.

The sequence was collected from a girl aged 2 to 9 with multiple sclerosis. Sequenced: blood.

CDR3 sequence (DNA): TGTGCCAGCAGTCTCACGGACGAGCAGTTCTTC. Protein: CASSLTDEQFF. This chain uses TRBV28 with TRBJ2-1; the D is unclear. Deletions cut 5 bases from V and 10 bases from J, with 9 bases between. The CDR3 has 11 residues. Germline V gene lookup returns CDR1 MDHEN and CDR2 SYDVKM.